Included here is one T cell receptor beta chain sequence, with context. What it recognizes is unknown. Sorted subsets were amplified in replicate PCRs using 200 ng DNA, 32,000 or so T cell genomes. Assay used: immunoSEQ multiplex PCR; TCRdb lists only in-frame clones, some missing. The sample has 1.5 million to 2.5 million clones, just under 95% seen once. Germline loops: CDR1 MNHNS, CDR2 SASEGT. This CDR3 comprises 19 residues. The ends lost 2 bases at V and 12 bases at J; junction bases unmatched: 22. The sample belongs to a study of shared clonotypes between healthy human individuals. The overall study: CD4 naive cells filled three plates per donor, CD4 memory three, CD8 naive two and CD8 memory one. Study-level results: Non-shared clonotypes displayed generation probabilities falling below those of clonotypes present in all four donors.

Only CD45RO-negative cells positively selected for CCR7 counted as naive CD8 cells, so terminally differentiated effector memory CD45RA+ cells were excluded. This clonotype was obtained from a young man in good health. The V gene is TRBV6-1, the J gene TRBJ1-6; 7 bases map to TRBD1. Sequencing was carried out using naive CD8+ T cells sorted from blood. CDR3 sequence (DNA): TGTGCCAGCAGTGAACCGCGATATTTTCCCGGGACAGCGGACGGACCCCTCCACTTT. Translation gives CASSEPRYFPGTADGPLHF.